Below, 4 T cell receptor beta chains from the same sample are listed, as sequenced in a study of cytomegalovirus exposure and HLA in healthy donors. This PCR relied on a set of 60 Vbeta primers and 13 Jbeta primers. Using immunoSEQ multiplex PCR, the repertoire was profiled, and TCRdb retains in-frame clones only, with some absent. This table holds around 140,000 clones. Sequenced material: PBMCs. These receptors were obtained from a male donor in good health and CMV-seronegative.

V is TRBV18 and J is TRBJ1-1; 10 nucleotides align to TRBD1. The CDR3 totals 15 residues. The J segment lost 3 bases and the V segment lost 9 bases, leaving 10 bases of the junction unmatched. Germline CDR1 KGHSH, CDR2 LQKENI. This CDR3 reads CASHRDRGGDTEAFF. The CDR3 nucleotides are TGTGCCAGTCATCGGGACAGGGGAGGGGACACTGAAGCTTTCTTT.

This chain links TRBV7-9 with TRBJ1-1; D perhaps matches TRBD1 (6 bases). Germline V gives CDR1 SEHNR, CDR2 FQNEAQ (reference sequence). This CDR3 is 15 amino acids long. Trimming took off 5 bases at V and 2 bases at J, with 15 bases between the two ends. This chain's CDR3 is CASSHPKGGNTEAFF. CDR3 nucleotide sequence: TGTGCCAGCAGCCACCCGAAAGGGGGAAACACTGAAGCTTTCTTT. The whole variable domain, remainder taken from reference TRBV7-9 and TRBJ1-1, is DTGVSQNPRHKITKRGQNVTFRCDPISEHNRLYWYRQTLGQGPEFLTYFQNEAQLEKSRLLSDRFSAERPKGSFSTLEIQRTEQGDSAMYLCASSHPKGGNTEAFFGQGTRLTVV.

CDR3 in DNA: TGCAGCGTTGATGTGATTGGACAGGCCGTAATTGACAATGAGCAGTTCTTC. Its protein product is CSVDVIGQAVIDNEQFF. The chain has TRBV29-1 and TRBJ2-1, with 7 nucleotides matching TRBD1. The CDR3 has 17 amino acids. V shed 3 bases and J 5 bases; nucleotides not matched to a gene: 16. Germline loops: CDR1 SQVTM, CDR2 ANQGSEA.

The rearrangement joins TRBV27 to TRBJ1-1; D unresolved. The CDR3 consists of 13 residues. Germline loops: CDR1 MNHEY, CDR2 SMNVEV (reference sequence). V lost 3 bases and J 3 bases, leaving 8 bases between the germline ends. The DNA of the CDR3 is TGTGCCAGCAGTTTGAGGGAGGACACTGAAGCTTTCTTT. It encodes CASSLREDTEAFF.